Each of the 27 T cell receptor beta chains below was sequenced from the same sample in a study of T cell responses to AZD1222 COVID-19 vaccine. Here immunoSEQ multiplex PCR was the method, and the copy in TCRdb shows in-frame clones only, minus some. The sample carries 100,000 to 150,000 clones, about nine tenths recorded once. The sequences come from peripheral blood, collected on day 0 of AZD1222 vaccination. The receptors stem from an adult in good health.

This clone has just one count. At one end the junction does not follow the germline gene, possibly because of a read error. The chain joins TRBV20-1 to TRBJ1-2, with no clear D. The CDR3 is 11 amino acids. The germline V gene encodes CDR1 DFQATT and CDR2 SNEGSKA (reference sequence). Written as DNA, the CDR3 is TGTGGGATCTTAGCTAACTATGGCTACACCTTC. This encodes CGILANYGYTF.

This clone was picked up one time. The rearrangement joins TRBV12-3 or TRBV12-4 to TRBJ2-1; no firm D call. V was clipped by 6 bases and J by 7 bases, with 10 bases between them. This CDR3 contains 12 residues. The CDR3 sequence: CASRPDVNEQFF. CDR3 DNA sequence: TGTGCCAGCAGACCGGATGTGAATGAGCAGTTCTTC.

Regarding this clone: The germline gene is not matched at one end of the junction; a read error may be the cause. The sample contains more than one DNA sequence encoding this CDR3. The CDR3 bases are TGTGCTAGCAGACCACAGCCCTCTGGGGCCAACGTCCTGACTTTC. Its translation is CASRPQPSGANVLTF. The chain is built from TRBV7-2 and TRBJ2-6; D remains ambiguous. This CDR3 spans 15 amino acids. Per the germline V gene, CDR1 is SGHTA and CDR2 is FQGNSA.

The genes are TRBV30 and TRBJ1-1; TRBD1 aligns across 8 bases. The germline V gene encodes CDR1 GTSNPN and CDR2 SVGIG (reference sequence). The CDR3 has 14 residues. Losses at the gene ends were 3 bases for V and 1 base for J; bases not matched to a gene: 4. This CDR3 reads CAWRTQGGNTEAFF. In DNA form, the CDR3 reads TGTGCCTGGAGGACACAGGGGGGGAACACTGAAGCTTTCTTT.

The chain joins TRBV6-5 to TRBJ1-2; D ambiguous. The V and J ends lost 5 bases and 8 bases respectively, with 15 bases between them. Germline V gene data show CDR1 as MNHEY and CDR2 as SVGAGI. The CDR3 contains 13 residues. The CDR3 coding sequence is TGTGCCAGCAGTCCGACGGCCCTGTCGGGCTACACCTTC. Its protein is CASSPTALSGYTF.

V usage is TRBV5-4 and J usage is TRBJ2-3; 11 bases are a match to TRBD2. This CDR3 region has 16 residues. Trimming at V came to 4 bases and at J to 2 bases, leaving 6 bases not matched to a gene. The germline CDR1 and CDR2 sequences are SGHNT and YYREEE (reference sequence). Written as DNA, the CDR3 is TGTGCCAGCAGCGTACGACTAGCGGGGCACACAGATACGCAGTATTTT. Translating it yields CASSVRLAGHTDTQYF.

The rearrangement uses TRBV4-1 and TRBJ1-1; D might be TRBD1 (5 bases). Germline CDR1 MGHRA, CDR2 YSYEKL. Trimming removed 0 bases at V and 4 bases at J, with 12 bases between. CDR3 length equals 15 residues. CDR3 sequence reads: CASSQEPGAGTEAFF. CDR3 nucleotides: TGCGCCAGCAGCCAAGAACCCGGGGCGGGCACTGAAGCTTTCTTT.

This clone was seen only once. This chain links TRBV28 with TRBJ1-5, with TRBD1 matching 9 bases. Trimming at V came to 6 bases and at J to 6 bases, leaving 15 bases not matched to a gene. Germline V gene data show CDR1 as MDHEN and CDR2 as SYDVKM. The length of the CDR3 is 17 residues. The DNA of the CDR3 is TGTGCCAGCAGAAATGGTCCGGGACAGGGAAAAGGTCAGCCCCAGCATTTT. Translated: CASRNGPGQGKGQPQHF.

V gene TRBV28 combines with J gene TRBJ1-2, with a possible D match to TRBD1 (5 bases). Trimming pared 1 base from V and 5 bases from J, leaving 11 bases between. Germline CDR1 and CDR2: MDHEN and SYDVKM. The length of the CDR3 is 14 residues. The DNA of the CDR3 is TGTGCCAGCAGTTTATCAGCAGGGCTTTATGGCTACACCTTC. The encoded protein is CASSLSAGLYGYTF.

V is TRBV5-1 and J is TRBJ1-2; D ambiguous. CDR1 SGHRS and CDR2 YFSETQ come from the germline V gene. This CDR3 spans 13 amino acids. Trimming shortened V by 4 bases and J by 4 bases, and 11 bases separated the two germline ends. The chain's CDR3 is CASSVTNLYGYTF. The CDR3 nucleotides are TGCGCCAGCAGCGTTACCAACCTCTATGGCTACACCTTC.

The rearrangement links TRBV11-2 to TRBJ1-1; the match to TRBD1 covers 7 bases. Germline values: CDR1 SGHAT, CDR2 FQNNGV. J lost 0 bases, V lost 7 bases, and 8 bases had no gene match. The CDR3 has 15 amino acids. The CDR3 region has the DNA TGTGCCAGCACCCAAGCGACAGGGTTGAACACTGAAGCTTTCTTT. This translates into CASTQATGLNTEAFF. Looking up the rest from reference TRBV11-2 and TRBJ1-1 gives the full variable domain: EAGVAQSPRYKIIEKRQSVAFWCNPISGHATLYWYQQILGQGPKLLIQFQNNGVVDDSQLPKDRFSAERLKGVDSTLKIQPAKLEDSAVYLCASTQATGLNTEAFFGQGTRLTVV.

This chain uses TRBV6-5 with TRBJ1-1; no reliable D call. The length of the CDR3 is 14 residues. Deletions cut 7 bases from V and 2 bases from J, with 14 bases between. CDR1 is MNHEY and CDR2 is SVGAGI in the germline V gene. The CDR3 DNA is TGTGCCAGCACAGTTCAGGCGAGTAACACTGAAGCTTTCTTT. Its protein product is CASTVQASNTEAFF.

The CDR3 region is CASSKDRPLYEVYEQYF. The CDR3 region has the DNA TGTGCCAGCAGTAAGGACAGGCCACTCTACGAAGTCTACGAGCAGTACTTC. The chain has TRBV6-2 or TRBV6-3 and TRBJ2-7; 7 bases are a match to TRBD1. V was pared by 5 bases and J by 3 bases, with 16 bases of the junction left unmatched. The germline CDR1 and CDR2 sequences are MNHEY and SVGEGT. The CDR3 consists of 17 residues.

The chain carries TRBV5-4 and TRBJ2-7; no reliable D call. The CDR3 length is 12 residues. Trimming shortened V by 0 bases and J by 3 bases, and 4 bases separated the two germline ends. CDR1 is SGHNT, CDR2 YYREEE, per germline (reference sequence). In DNA, the CDR3 is TGTGCCAGCAGCTTGGGACACTACGAGCAGTACTTC. Protein: CASSLGHYEQYF.

The chain has TRBV6-4 and TRBJ2-1; D may match TRBD1 or TRBD2 (5 bases each). Germline-derived CDR1 and CDR2 are MRHNA and SNTAGT. The CDR3 consists of 16 residues. V lost 4 bases and J lost 2, with 15 bases in between. The DNA for the CDR3 is TGTGCCAGCAGTGCACTTATTGGGGACCCCTACAATGAGCAGTTCTTC. Protein: CASSALIGDPYNEQFF.

This chain links TRBV6-5 with TRBJ2-5; D call uncertain. Germline V gives CDR1 MNHEY, CDR2 SVGAGI. V lost 6 bases and J 8 bases, leaving 13 bases between the germline ends. CDR3 size: 12 residues. The CDR3 region has the DNA TGTGCCAGCAGCACTGGAAGTCGCACCCAGTACTTC. Protein sequence: CASSTGSRTQYF.

The chain recombines TRBV18 with TRBJ1-3; 7 positions match TRBD1. V shed 5 bases, J shed 8 bases, and the junction held 9 bases outside the gene matches. This CDR3 contains 14 residues. From germline, CDR1 is KGHSH and CDR2 LQKENI. CDR3 nucleotide sequence: TGTGCCAGCTCAAGGACCAGGGGGGGTGACACCATATATTTT. Its protein is CASSRTRGGDTIYF.

This chain uses TRBV11-2 with TRBJ2-1, with 8 positions matching TRBD2. From germline, CDR1 is SGHAT and CDR2 FQNNGV. V was pared by 5 bases and J by 5 bases, with 2 bases of the junction left unmatched. The CDR3 has 13 residues. The CDR3 sequence: CASSLLADNEQFF. CDR3 DNA sequence: TGTGCCAGCAGCCTACTAGCGGACAATGAGCAGTTCTTC.

The rearrangement joins TRBV7-2 to TRBJ1-5; D uncertain. Germline V gene lookup returns CDR1 SGHTA and CDR2 FQGNSA. V gave up 3 bases and J gave up 0 bases, with 9 bases separating them. This CDR3 spans 15 amino acids. CDR3 nucleotide sequence: TGTGCCAGCAGCTTTGTTGGAGATAGCAATCAGCCCCAGCATTTT. This codes for CASSFVGDSNQPQHF.

The V and J genes are TRBV7-3 and TRBJ2-1; TRBD1 agrees at 7 bases. V shed 5 bases and J 2 bases; nucleotides not matched to a gene: 6. CDR1 SGHTA and CDR2 FQGTGA come from the germline V gene. This CDR3 is built from 15 residues. This chain's CDR3 is CASSPSGQAYNEQFF. CDR3 in DNA: TGTGCCAGCAGCCCGTCCGGACAGGCCTACAATGAGCAGTTCTTC.

This sequence joins TRBV5-1 and TRBJ2-7, with D perhaps TRBD1 or TRBD2 (6 bases each). V was cut by 0 bases and J by 3 bases, with 10 bases left in between. CDR1 and CDR2 from the germline V gene are SGHRS and YFSETQ. There are 14 residues in the CDR3. The CDR3 spells CASSLGGASYEQYF. The CDR3 nucleotides read TGCGCCAGCAGCTTGGGGGGGGCGAGCTACGAGCAGTACTTC.

This chain connects TRBV10-3 to TRBJ1-1; perhaps TRBD1 as D (5 bases). Germline CDR1 reads ENHRY; CDR2 reads SYGVKD. V lost 4 bases, J lost 1 base, and 10 bases lay in between. The CDR3 has 14 residues. In DNA form, the CDR3 reads TGTGCCATCAGTGTCCAGGGAGGGAACACTGAAGCTTTCTTT. It translates to CAISVQGGNTEAFF.

This chain joins TRBV9 and TRBJ2-2; TRBD1 might be the D (5 bases). Germline CDR1 is SGDLS and CDR2 is YYNGEE. The CDR3 has 13 amino acids. Trimming pared 7 bases from V and 1 base from J, leaving 8 bases between. The CDR3 is CASGDRNTGELFF. Written as DNA, the CDR3 is TGTGCCAGCGGAGACAGGAACACCGGGGAGCTGTTTTTT.

Regarding this clone: Other DNA sequences within the sample encode an identical CDR3. The chain is built from TRBV4-3 and TRBJ2-5; D is uncertain. V lost 0 bases, J lost 3 bases, and 5 bases lay in between. The CDR3 runs to 13 residues. CDR1 is LGHNA and CDR2 is YSLEER in the germline V gene. In DNA form, the CDR3 reads TGCGCCAGCAGCCAAGACTTAGAAGAGACCCAGTACTTC. Translated: CASSQDLEETQYF.

This clone was counted a single time. V and J are TRBV30 and TRBJ1-5; maybe TRBD1 (6 bases). Germline V gives CDR1 GTSNPN, CDR2 SVGIG (reference sequence). Trimming took off 0 bases at V and 0 bases at J, with 15 bases between the two ends. The CDR3 is made up of 17 amino acids. This chain's CDR3 is CAWSVGQLQYSNQPQHF. In nucleotides, the CDR3 is TGTGCCTGGAGTGTGGGACAACTGCAGTATAGCAATCAGCCCCAGCATTTT.

This clone has a handful of counts. V gene TRBV4-1 combines with J gene TRBJ1-1; D is uncertain. Between the trimmed V and J ends, which lost 0 bases and 1 base, there was a span of 6 bases. The CDR3 totals 14 residues. The germline V gene encodes CDR1 MGHRA and CDR2 YSYEKL. The CDR3 nucleotides read TGCGCCAGCAGCCAAGATCCACGGAACACTGAAGCTTTCTTT. As protein: CASSQDPRNTEAFF.

The rearrangement joins TRBV10-3 to TRBJ2-7, with TRBD2 matching over 8 bases. The V and J ends lost 5 bases and 1 base, in that order; junction bases with no gene match: 7. The CDR3 consists of 15 residues. Germline CDR1 reads ENHRY; CDR2 reads SYGVKD. The CDR3 loop is CAISSPGTRSYEQYF. Here the CDR3 DNA reads TGTGCCATCAGTTCCCCCGGGACTAGGTCCTACGAGCAGTACTTC.